A single sample gave rise to the 30 T cell receptor beta chains below, sequenced in a study of T cells in tuberculosis. The assay was immunoSEQ multiplex PCR, and TCRdb's table has in-frame clones only and misses some. The table shows roughly 33,000 clones, with approximately 89% occurring only once. What was sequenced was PBMCs. These receptors originate from a donor between 10 and 35 years old with latent tuberculosis or without tuberculosis infection.

The rearrangement joins TRBV9 to TRBJ2-6; 8 positions match TRBD1. From germline, CDR1 is SGDLS and CDR2 YYNGEE. The CDR3 has 17 residues. With V trimmed by 4 bases and J by 2 bases, 8 bases remained unmatched. The CDR3 spells CASSHSRQGTGANVLTF. DNA of the CDR3: TGTGCCAGCAGCCATAGTCGACAGGGGACTGGGGCCAACGTCCTGACTTTC.

The genes are TRBV7-2 and TRBJ1-2, with 8 bases lining up with TRBD1. CDR1 and CDR2 (germline): SGHTA, FQGNSA. The CDR3 runs to 14 residues. J lost 5 bases, V lost 4 bases, and 6 bases had no gene match. In DNA form, the CDR3 reads TGTGCCAGCAGCTATCGGGGACAGGAGTATGGCTACACCTTC. Translating gives CASSYRGQEYGYTF.

This clone has only a few counts. V is TRBV18 and J is TRBJ1-2; tentatively, D is TRBD1 (6 bases). The V end lost 4 bases, the J end lost 2 bases, and 11 bases lay between the germline ends. The CDR3 sequence is 14 residues long. Germline V gives CDR1 KGHSH, CDR2 LQKENI. CDR3 in amino acids: CASSHGQTNYGYTF. In nucleotides, the CDR3 is TGTGCCAGCTCACATGGACAGACCAACTATGGCTACACCTTC.

The chain joins TRBV5-1 to TRBJ1-4; 7 bases match TRBD1. From germline, CDR1 is SGHRS and CDR2 YFSETQ. The CDR3 runs to 15 residues. V trimming: 0 bases; J trimming: 6 bases; junction bases outside the gene matches: 5. The CDR3 region is CASSLGQGVDEKLFF. CDR3 nucleotide sequence: TGCGCCAGCAGCTTGGGTCAGGGGGTAGATGAAAAACTGTTTTTT.

This clone turned up a few times. V is TRBV28 and J is TRBJ2-7; possibly TRBD2 for D (6 bases). This CDR3 is built from 13 residues. V was shortened by 5 bases and J by 3 bases, with 11 bases between the two germline ends. CDR1 is MDHEN and CDR2 is SYDVKM in the germline V gene. The CDR3 coding sequence is TGTGCCAGCAGTCCGATGGGGGGCTACGAGCAGTACTTC. Protein sequence: CASSPMGGYEQYF. Drawing the rest from reference TRBV28 and TRBJ2-7, the complete variable domain is DVKVTQSSRYLVKRTGEKVFLECVQDMDHENMFWYRQDPGLGLRLIYFSYDVKMKEKGDIPEGYSVSREKKERFSLILESASTNQTSMYLCASSPMGGYEQYFGPGTRLTVT.

The chain links TRBV11-3 to TRBJ1-1, with D hard to call. The CDR3 has 13 residues. Germline values: CDR1 SGHNT, CDR2 YENEEA. Trimming cost V 3 bases and J 5 bases, with 10 bases left between them. CDR3 sequence: CASSFGTRTEAFF. In nucleotides, the CDR3 is TGTGCCAGCAGCTTCGGAACGCGGACTGAAGCTTTCTTT.

This chain uses TRBV10-3 with TRBJ1-2, with 11 bases identical to TRBD1. This CDR3 is built from 16 residues. Unmatched junction bases numbered 15, after V lost 10 bases and J lost 5 bases. CDR1 is ENHRY and CDR2 is SYGVKD in the germline V gene. DNA for the CDR3: TGTGCCAGCCGCCGGACAGGGGGCCGGCAGAATTATGGCTACACCTTC. As protein: CASRRTGGRQNYGYTF.

The genes are TRBV11-2 and TRBJ2-3, with D perhaps TRBD1 (5 bases). Germline-derived CDR1 and CDR2 are SGHAT and FQNNGV. The V and J ends lost 6 bases and 3 bases respectively, with 10 bases between them. CDR3 size: 13 residues. The CDR3 sequence: CASRHQGTDTQYF. The CDR3 DNA is TGTGCCAGCAGGCATCAGGGAACAGATACGCAGTATTTT.

Concerning this clone: The same CDR3 also results from other DNA sequences found in this sample. This chain connects TRBV10-2 to TRBJ2-7; 7 bases line up with TRBD2. The CDR3 has 14 amino acids. Trimming took 6 bases from V and 1 from J; bases not matched to a gene: 6. Germline loops: CDR1 WSHSY, CDR2 SAAADI. In DNA, the CDR3 is TGCGCCAGCAGACGGGACTACCCTTCCTACGAGCAGTACTTC. Amino acids: CASRRDYPSYEQYF.

This clone was picked up one time. This chain connects TRBV7-6 to TRBJ1-1; no definite D call. Germline values: CDR1 SGHVS, CDR2 FNYEAQ. Trimming took 0 bases from V and 7 from J, leaving 9 bases between them. This CDR3 is 13 amino acids long. CDR3 nucleotides: TGTGCCAGCAGCTTAGCGCGGAATGGTGAAGCTTTCTTT. It codes for CASSLARNGEAFF.

V gene TRBV25-1 combines with J gene TRBJ2-3, with D maybe TRBD1 (5 bases). The germline V gene has CDR1 MGHDK and CDR2 SYGVNS. The CDR3 is made up of 14 amino acids. The germline V and J ends were trimmed by 2 bases and 2 bases, with 8 bases remaining between them. The CDR3 sequence is CASSERGFTDTQYF. DNA of the CDR3: TGTGCCAGCAGTGAAAGGGGCTTCACAGATACGCAGTATTTT. Drawing the rest from reference TRBV25-1 and TRBJ2-3, the complete variable domain is EADIYQTPRYLVIGTGKKITLECSQTMGHDKMYWYQQDPGMELHLIHYSYGVNSTEKGDLSSESTVSRIRTEHFPLTLESARPSHTSQYLCASSERGFTDTQYFGPGTRLTVL.

V and J are TRBV7-2 and TRBJ2-3, with D maybe TRBD2 (7 bases). Per the germline V gene, CDR1 is SGHTA and CDR2 is FQGNSA. The CDR3 has 15 amino acids. The V gene lost 5 bases and the J gene lost 6 bases, with 18 bases spanning the gap. CDR3 DNA sequence: TGTGCCAGCAGCCGACGGGTCAGGGGAGGGGATACGCAGTATTTT. Translated, it gives CASSRRVRGGDTQYF. The variable domain in full, completed from reference TRBV7-2 and TRBJ2-3, reads GAGVSQSPSNKVTEKGKDVELRCDPISGHTALYWYRQSLGQGLEFLIYFQGNSAPDKSGLPSDRFSAERTGGSVSTLTIQRTQQEDSAVYLCASSRRVRGGDTQYFGPGTRLTVL.

Note on this clone: Sequence at one end of the junction differs from germline and may be a read error. The rearrangement joins TRBV28 to TRBJ2-7, with 7 bases lining up with TRBD1. This CDR3 has 13 amino acids. In germline, CDR1 is MDHEN, CDR2 SYDVKM. The CDR3 DNA reads TGTGCCAGCAGTCCGAGGCCCGACAGGGTGTCAGGCTTC. It is translated as CASSPRPDRVSGF.

The CDR3 loop reads CASTTLGGYGYTF. The CDR3 DNA reads TGTGCCAGCACCACCCTGGGGGGGTATGGCTACACCTTC. The rearrangement uses TRBV9 and TRBJ1-2; D perhaps matches TRBD1 (5 bases). Germline loops: CDR1 SGDLS, CDR2 YYNGEE. This CDR3 is built from 13 residues. The V end lost 6 bases, the J end lost 5 bases, and 14 bases lay between the germline ends.

The CDR3 region is CASSLGSGGKGTYEQYF. CDR3 DNA: TGTGCCAGCAGCTTAGGGTCGGGAGGAAAGGGCACCTACGAGCAGTACTTC. This rearrangement joins TRBV11-2 to TRBJ2-7; TRBD2 matches at 7 bases. Germline trimming cut 1 base from V and 2 bases from J; bases unmatched to any gene: 11. Looked up from germline, CDR1 is SGHAT and CDR2 is FQNNGV. The CDR3 has 17 amino acids. Drawing the rest from reference TRBV11-2 and TRBJ2-7, the complete variable domain is EAGVAQSPRYKIIEKRQSVAFWCNPISGHATLYWYQQILGQGPKLLIQFQNNGVVDDSQLPKDRFSAERLKGVDSTLKIQPAKLEDSAVYLCASSLGSGGKGTYEQYFGPGTRLTVT.

The V and J genes are TRBV6-6 and TRBJ1-5, with D hard to call. There are 15 residues in the CDR3. Deletions cut 5 bases from V and 0 bases from J, with 11 bases between. Germline V gene sequence: CDR1 MNHNY, CDR2 SVGAGI (reference sequence). The CDR3 loop reads CASSRPDFSNQPQHF. CDR3 DNA sequence: TGTGCCAGCAGTCGTCCGGACTTTAGCAATCAGCCCCAGCATTTT.

The chain links TRBV5-4 to TRBJ1-4, with TRBD1 matching over 10 bases. Trimming took 4 bases from V and 5 from J; bases not matched to a gene: 11. The CDR3 has 17 residues. Germline V gene sequence: CDR1 SGHNT, CDR2 YYREEE (reference sequence). The CDR3 region has the DNA TGTGCCAGCAGCACTCGGGACAGGGGCGCTTTCAATGAAAAACTGTTTTTT. Translation: CASSTRDRGAFNEKLFF.

The rearrangement joins TRBV5-6 to TRBJ2-2, with TRBD1 matching 9 bases. The V segment lost 4 bases and the J segment 2 bases; nucleotides outside the gene matches: 12. This CDR3 spans 18 amino acids. Germline V gene sequence: CDR1 SGHDT, CDR2 YYEEEE. The CDR3 spells CASSLTFRDRVNTGELFF. The CDR3 DNA reads as TGTGCCAGCAGCCTTACCTTCCGGGACAGGGTAAACACCGGGGAGCTGTTTTTT.

The gene calls are TRBV15 and TRBJ2-7, with D uncertain. The V gene lost 0 bases and the J gene lost 4 bases, with 4 bases spanning the gap. Germline loops: CDR1 LNHNV, CDR2 YYDKDF (reference sequence). The CDR3 extends over 12 amino acids. CDR3 region: CATSRDRYEQYF. The CDR3 nucleotides are TGTGCCACCAGCAGAGATCGGTACGAGCAGTACTTC.

This chain joins TRBV5-1 and TRBJ2-7, with 10 bases matching TRBD1. CDR3 length equals 14 residues. V shed 5 bases and J 3 bases; nucleotides not matched to a gene: 5. Germline CDR1 is SGHRS and CDR2 is YFSETQ. CDR3 sequence: CASRPGQGYYEQYF. CDR3 in DNA: TGCGCCAGCAGGCCGGGACAGGGGTACTACGAGCAGTACTTC.

V and J are TRBV4-2 and TRBJ1-5; perhaps TRBD1 as D (5 bases). CDR1 is LGHNA, CDR2 YNFKEQ, per germline. V was clipped by 0 bases and J by 13 bases, with 13 bases between them. There are 13 residues in the CDR3. CDR3 residues: CASSQDIDRPQHF. CDR3 DNA sequence: TGTGCCAGCAGCCAAGACATCGACAGACCTCAGCATTTT.

This chain links TRBV15 with TRBJ2-1; 9 bases are shared with TRBD2. Germline V lookup: CDR1 LNHNV, CDR2 YYDKDF (reference sequence). The CDR3 has 14 residues. The junction had 7 bases not matched to a gene; V was cut back by 5 bases and J by 8 bases. In DNA, the CDR3 is TGTGCCACCAGCGGCGGGAGGGATAGCGATGAGCAGTTCTTC. It translates to CATSGGRDSDEQFF.

Comments on this clone: One end of the junction varies from germline; a read error may be responsible. The chain uses TRBV5-1 and TRBJ1-4; tentative D call: TRBD1 (6 bases). CDR1 SGHRS and CDR2 YFSETQ come from the germline V gene. The CDR3 spans 14 residues. The CDR3 DNA reads as TGCGCCAGCAGCTTGTCAACCGACAGGCTACCCAAATCTTTT. Its translation: CASSLSTDRLPKSF.

The chain uses TRBV11-2 and TRBJ1-2; TRBD1 is a possible D gene (6 bases). This CDR3 spans 14 amino acids. V lost 5 bases and J lost 2, with 12 bases in between. Germline CDR1 and CDR2: SGHAT and FQNNGV. The CDR3 loop is CASSPARGNYGYTF. The CDR3 nucleotides read TGTGCCAGCAGCCCCGCGAGGGGGAACTATGGCTACACCTTC.

The chain uses TRBV7-9 and TRBJ1-1, with 7 bases identical to TRBD1. The J segment lost 1 base and the V segment lost 7 bases, leaving 6 bases of the junction unmatched. The CDR3 extends over 14 amino acids. Germline loops: CDR1 SEHNR, CDR2 FQNEAQ (reference sequence). CDR3 nucleotide sequence: TGTGCCAGCACCCGGGACAGTCAGAACACTGAAGCTTTCTTT. It codes for CASTRDSQNTEAFF.

This clone was counted a single time. The chain joins TRBV6-5 to TRBJ2-1; D gene unclear. The V and J ends lost 6 bases and 8 bases respectively, with 14 bases between them. Per the germline V gene, CDR1 is MNHEY and CDR2 is SVGAGI. The CDR3 runs to 13 residues. CDR3 nucleotides: TGTGCCAGCAGCCCTGGCGCGGTAGATGAGCAGTTCTTC. Amino acid sequence: CASSPGAVDEQFF.

This clone was observed a handful of times. The chain links TRBV6-1 to TRBJ1-6; a weak D match, TRBD1 (6 bases). Trimming took 6 bases from V and 6 from J, leaving 15 bases between them. CDR1 MNHNS and CDR2 SASEGT come from the germline V gene. CDR3 length: 15 amino acids. The DNA of the CDR3 is TGTGCCAGCAGGGACAGCGTATCCCCTAATTCACCCCTCCACTTT. It is translated as CASRDSVSPNSPLHF.

The chain uses TRBV6-9 and TRBJ2-3; weak D call: TRBD2 (5 bases). This CDR3 has 14 amino acids. The germline gives CDR1 MNHGY, CDR2 SVAAGI. Trimming pared 3 bases from V and 0 bases from J, leaving 7 bases between. CDR3 DNA sequence: TGTGCCAGCAGTTACCCGGGGAGCACAGATACGCAGTATTTT. Protein product: CASSYPGSTDTQYF.

This sequence joins TRBV10-1 and TRBJ1-2, with 8 bases fitting TRBD1. V trimming: 3 bases; J trimming: 6 bases; junction bases outside the gene matches: 3. The germline gives CDR1 WNHNN, CDR2 SYGVQD (reference sequence). There are 13 residues in the CDR3. Here the CDR3 reads CASSETGGHGYTF. Here the CDR3 DNA reads TGCGCCAGCAGTGAAACAGGGGGTCATGGCTACACCTTC.

The genes are TRBV7-2 and TRBJ1-2; D remains ambiguous. Germline CDR1 is SGHTA and CDR2 is FQGNSA. The V end lost 4 bases, the J end lost 0 bases, and 6 bases lay between the germline ends. CDR3 length: 13 amino acids. In DNA form, the CDR3 reads TGTGCCAGCAGCTCCCACACTAACTATGGCTACACCTTC. As protein: CASSSHTNYGYTF.